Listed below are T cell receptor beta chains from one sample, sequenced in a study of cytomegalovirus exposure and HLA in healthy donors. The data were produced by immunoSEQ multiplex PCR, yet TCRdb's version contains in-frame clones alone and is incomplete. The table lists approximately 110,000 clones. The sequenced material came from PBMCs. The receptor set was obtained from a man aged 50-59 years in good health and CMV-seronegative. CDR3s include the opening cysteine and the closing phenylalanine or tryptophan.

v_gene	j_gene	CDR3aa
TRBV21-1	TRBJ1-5	CASSKGRGSNQPQHF
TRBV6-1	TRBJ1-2	CASSEYGQASNYGYTF
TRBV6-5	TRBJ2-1	CASSTDSANYNEQFF
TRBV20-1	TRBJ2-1	CSARPSSEQFF
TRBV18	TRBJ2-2	CASSLPGTGSTGELFF
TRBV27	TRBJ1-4	CASSLRRGWNEKLFF
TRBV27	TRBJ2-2	CASSSAGIPRTGELFF
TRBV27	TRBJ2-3	CASSLRGGGDTQYF
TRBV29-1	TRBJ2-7	CSVEVGDSSYEQYF
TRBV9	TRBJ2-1	CASSLSTSGRGDYNEQFF
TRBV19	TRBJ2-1	CASNPGSYNEQFF
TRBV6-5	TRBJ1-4	CASSTGPLREKLFF
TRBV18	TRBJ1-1	CASSLTRTGPTEAFF
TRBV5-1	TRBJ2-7	CASSYPPREQYF
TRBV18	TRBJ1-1	CASKKDRALNTEAFF
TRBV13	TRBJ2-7	CASQLVGDYEQYF
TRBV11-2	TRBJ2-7	CASRRLAGDYEQYF
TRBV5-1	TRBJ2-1	CASRLGDIDNEQFF
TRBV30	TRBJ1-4	CAWSTGLREKLFF
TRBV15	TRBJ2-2	CATSRLAGRDTGELFF
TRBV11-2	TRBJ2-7	CASSLGQGVYEQYF
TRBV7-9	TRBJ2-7	CASSWNREGYEQYF
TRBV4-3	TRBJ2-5	CASSQGGLAGQETQYF
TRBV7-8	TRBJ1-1	CASSKLGGNTEAFF
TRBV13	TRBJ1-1	CASSLQGNTEAFF
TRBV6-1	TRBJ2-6	CASSRTPGANVLTF
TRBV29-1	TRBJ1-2	CSGGEAEYGYTF
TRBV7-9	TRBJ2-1	CASSPTLLGHNEQFF
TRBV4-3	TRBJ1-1	CASSQDTGGTEAFF
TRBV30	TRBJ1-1	CAWSVFSEAFF
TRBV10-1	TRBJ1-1	CASSHRVGGTEAFF
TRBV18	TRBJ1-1	CASSPPSNTEAFF
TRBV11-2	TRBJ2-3	CASSLLAGTSTDTQYF
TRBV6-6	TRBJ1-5	CASSYSPESNQPQHF
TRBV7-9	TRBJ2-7	CASSFDPIGRGWYEQYF
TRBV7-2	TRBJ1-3	CASSRSFGLGSGNTIYF
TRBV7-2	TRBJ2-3	CASSLVAPSTDTQYF
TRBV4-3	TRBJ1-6	CASSQDSGQGYSPLHF
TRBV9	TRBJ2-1	CASSPGTSNYNEQFF
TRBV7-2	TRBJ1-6	CASSTGQGNSPLHF
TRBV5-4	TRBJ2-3	CASRTGGGRRTDTQYF
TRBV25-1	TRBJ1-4	CASSDRIQGSGNEKLFF
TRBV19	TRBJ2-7	CASSTTGGSYEQYF
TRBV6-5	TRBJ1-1	CASSYNPLPNTEAFF
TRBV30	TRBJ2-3	CAWSPSVDTQYF
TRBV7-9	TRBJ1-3	CASSFYLVDTIYF
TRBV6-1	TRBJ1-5	CASSEGIRGANQPQHF